These T cell receptor beta chains were read from a single sample in a study of blood T cell repertoires in COVID-19. Profiling relied on immunoSEQ multiplex PCR, and the TCRdb table lists in-frame clones only, not all of them. In the table there are 97,000 or so clones, approximately 90% of which are singletons. Sequenced sample: peripheral blood. The receptors originated from a man aged 50 or older with acute or convalescent COVID-19. CDR3s include the opening cysteine and the closing phenylalanine or tryptophan. The D gene is left open where the match is weak. Not every row has a clone size; where given, it reads once, few, many or a size class.

TRBJ2-1 TRBV12-5 . . TGTGCTAGTGGTGCAGGGCTGTCCTACAATGAGCAGTTCTTC CASGAGLSYNEQFF
TRBJ2-7 TRBV19 . TRBD1 TGTGCCAGTAGCGACAGGGACTACGAGCAGTACTTC CASSDRDYEQYF
TRBJ2-5 TRBV5-5 . TRBD1 TGTGCCAGCCAGGGACAGGGTGAGACCCAGTACTTC CASQGQGETQYF
TRBJ1-4 TRBV19 . . TGTGCCAGTAGTATTCGTTCGTTCGGGGGAACTAATGAAAAACTGTTTTTT CASSIRSFGGTNEKLFF
TRBJ1-5 TRBV9 once . TGTGCCAGCAGCCCCGGGAACACCAATCAGCCCCAGCATTTT CASSPGNTNQPQHF
TRBJ2-7 TRBV9 . TRBD2 TGTGCCAGCAGTCTTACTAGCGGGGGTTACTACGAGCAGTACTTC CASSLTSGGYYEQYF
TRBJ2-1 TRBV7-2 . TRBD2 TGTGCCAGCAGCTTAGACGGCGGGAGTAAAGGTGAGCAGTTCTTC CASSLDGGSKGEQFF
TRBJ2-5 TRBV5-1 . TRBD1 TGCGCCAGCACCCTGGGACAGGGGTTCAGAGAGACCCAGTACTTC CASTLGQGFRETQYF
TRBJ2-1 TRBV24-1 . TRBD1 TGTGCCACCAGTGATTCCCGACAGGGGGCCAACAATGAGCAGTTCTTC CATSDSRQGANNEQFF
TRBJ1-5 TRBV9 . . TGTGCCAGCAGCGTAGGGGAGGGTCGTCCGCCCCAGCATTTT CASSVGEGRPPQHF
TRBJ1-5 TRBV29-1 . . TGCAGCGCTTGCGGGGGGACGAATCAGCCCCAGCATTTT CSACGGTNQPQHF
TRBJ2-7 TRBV10-2 . . TGCGCCAGCAGTGAGTATCGTCCCGGGAGAACCCCCTACGAGCAGTACTTC CASSEYRPGRTPYEQYF
TRBJ1-3 TRBV5-4 . TRBD1 TGTGCCAGCACAGGACAGGCTGGAAACACCATATATTTT CASTGQAGNTIYF
TRBJ2-2 TRBV19 . . TGTGCCAGTAGTAGCTCCGGGATAAACACCGGGGAGCTGTTTTTT CASSSSGINTGELFF
TRBJ2-1 TRBV24-1 . TRBD1 TGTGCCACCAGTGATCGGGACAGGGCAAGAAATGAGCAGTTCTTC CATSDRDRARNEQFF
TRBJ1-3 TRBV27 . . TGTGCCAGCAGGGAGAACTCTGGAAACACCATATATTTT CASRENSGNTIYF
TRBJ2-7 TRBV27 . . TGTGCCAGCAGTTCCGGGTCCTACGAGCAGTACTTC CASSSGSYEQYF
TRBJ1-2 TRBV5-1 . . TGCGCCAGCAGCATTACGGACGGGAATGGCTACACCTTC CASSITDGNGYTF
TRBJ2-7 TRBV3-1/TRBV3-2 . TRBD2 TGTGCCAGCAGCCAAGATGCGGGGGACTTCTACGAGCAGTACTTC CASSQDAGDFYEQYF
TRBJ2-1 TRBV7-9 . . TGTGCCAGCAGCCCCCCCCCTAGGGCGCGGAGGTACAATGAGCAGTTCTTC CASSPPPRARRYNEQFF
TRBJ1-2 TRBV11-3 . TRBD1 TGTGCCAGCAGCCCGCGACCGGGACAGGGGGCGGGCTACACCTTC CASSPRPGQGAGYTF
TRBJ1-1 TRBV3-1/TRBV3-2 . . TGTGCCAGCAGCCAAGGGAGGACTGAAGCTTTCTTT CASSQGRTEAFF
TRBJ2-2 TRBV9 . . TGTGCCAGCACGACCTTGGGGGGCGGGGAGCTGTTTTTT CASTTLGGGELFF
TRBJ2-5 TRBV27 . TRBD2 TGTGCCAGCAGACTAGCGGGAGTTGGGGAGACCCAGTACTTC CASRLAGVGETQYF
TRBJ2-3 TRBV5-5 once . TGTGCCAGCAGCCACCAACAGGTCCTGGTCACAGATACGCAGTATTTT CASSHQQVLVTDTQYF
TRBJ2-2 TRBV13 once TRBD2 TGTGCCAGCAGGGGTCAGGCGGGAGTCAACACCGGGGAGCTGTTTTTT CASRGQAGVNTGELFF
TRBJ2-4 TRBV21-1 . . TGTGCCAGGGTATCGGGACTAGCGGGACCGGGAGACTTC CARVSGLAGPGDF
TRBJ2-2 TRBV2 . . TGTGCCAGCAGTCCCGAGGGGGTAAACACCGGGGAGCTGTTTTTT CASSPEGVNTGELFF
TRBJ2-1 TRBV6-6 . TRBD2 TGTGCCAGCAGTCGTTGGACTAGCGGCGGGGGCAATGAGCAGTTCTTC CASSRWTSGGGNEQFF
TRBJ1-5 TRBV19 . TRBD1 TGTGCCAGTAGTGTGGGTTGGGTGAGGGGGCGAAGAGATCAGCCCCAGCATTTT CASSVGWVRGRRDQPQHF
TRBJ1-1 TRBV5-1 . TRBD1 TGCGCCAGCAGCTTGACGACAGGGGTAGGAAACACTGAAGCTTTCTTT CASSLTTGVGNTEAFF
TRBJ1-1 TRBV29-1 . TRBD1 TGCAGCGTTCTAGGGACAGGTACAATGAACACTGAAGCTTTCTTT CSVLGTGTMNTEAFF
TRBJ2-1 TRBV5-1 . . TGCGCCAGCAGCTTGGGGGTAGCCGGATCCGATGAGCAGTTCTTC CASSLGVAGSDEQFF
TRBJ2-1 TRBV30 once . TGTGCCTGGAGTGACGAAGGACTATTCTTC CAWSDEGLFF
TRBJ1-2 TRBV5-6 . TRBD1 TGTGCCAGCAGCTTATGGACAGGGGTGGGTGGCTACACCTTC CASSLWTGVGGYTF
TRBJ2-7 TRBV12-3/TRBV12-4 . . TGTGCCAGCAGTTTCGGCGGGGACTACGAGCAGTACTTC CASSFGGDYEQYF
TRBJ2-7 TRBV9 . . TGTGCCAGCAGCGTAGACGGGAACGGGTACGAGCAGTACTTC CASSVDGNGYEQYF
TRBJ1-1 TRBV11-3 few . TGTGCCAGCGCGAGAGACAGGGAAGCTTTCTTT CASARDREAFF
TRBJ1-2 TRBV12-3/TRBV12-4 . . TGTGCCAGCAGGTGGGAGGGAGGCTACACCTTC CASRWEGGYTF
TRBJ1-5 TRBV12-3/TRBV12-4 . . TGTGCCAGCAGTTTGGACCGGACAGTGGCCCAGCATTTT CASSLDRTVAQHF
TRBJ2-3 TRBV15 . . TGTGCCACCAGCGAGCCTAGAGGCCGTCCGGCAGATACGCAGTATTTT CATSEPRGRPADTQYF
TRBJ2-3 TRBV25-1 . . TGTGCCAGCAGTGCGCGGGTGGGCACAGATACGCAGTATTTT CASSARVGTDTQYF
TRBJ2-7 TRBV10-3 . TRBD1 TGTGCCATCAACTCTGGACAGGCCTCCGAGCAGTACTTC CAINSGQASEQYF
TRBJ2-5 TRBV6-6 . . TGTGCCAGCAGTTACGGGGGGTTGGGGGGTGAAGAGACCCAGTACTTC CASSYGGLGGEETQYF
TRBJ1-3 TRBV19 once . TGTGCCAGTGTCGGGACACCCGGAAACACCATATATTTT CASVGTPGNTIYF
TRBJ2-2 TRBV7-8 . . TGTGCCAGCAGCTTGAGCCCACGCAGGGATTGGAACACCGGGGAGCTGTTTTTT CASSLSPRRDWNTGELFF
TRBJ2-4 TRBV5-4 once TRBD1 TGTGCCAGCAGCGGAGGGGACAGGGTTGACATTCAGTACTTC CASSGGDRVDIQYF
TRBJ2-3 TRBV4-1 . TRBD2 TGCGCCAGCAGCCTCACTAGCGGGGTCACAGATACGCAGTATTTT CASSLTSGVTDTQYF
TRBJ2-5 TRBV5-1 . . TGCGCCAGCAGCTTGATGGGAGAAGAAAAGACCCAGTACTTC CASSLMGEEKTQYF
TRBJ2-2 TRBV6-2/TRBV6-3 few TRBD1 TGTGCCAGCAGTTTTGGGACAGGCACCGGGGAGCTGTTTTTT CASSFGTGTGELFF
TRBJ2-3 TRBV6-6 . . TGTGCCAGCAGTCCGTCGAGGGACTCGTCCACAGATACGCAGTATTTT CASSPSRDSSTDTQYF
TRBJ2-1 TRBV11-2 . TRBD2 TGTGCCAGCAGCACGAGACTAGCGGGAGGGTCGAGCTCCTACAATGAGCAGTTCTTC CASSTRLAGGSSSYNEQFF
TRBJ1-6 TRBV12-3/TRBV12-4 . TRBD1 TGTGCCAGCGCTAGGGGACAGGCACCCCTCCACTTT CASARGQAPLHF
TRBJ1-1 TRBV18 . . TGTGCCAGCTCACCGTCGAGTGCCAACACTGAAGCTTTCTTT CASSPSSANTEAFF
TRBJ1-1 TRBV19 . . TGTGCCAGTAGCCCCGGGGCAGGGGTAGTTGAAGCTTTCTTT CASSPGAGVVEAFF
TRBJ2-3 TRBV9 . TRBD2 TGTGCCAGCAGCGCGAGGGGAGCGGGAGGAGCCGGTACGCAGTATTTT CASSARGAGGAGTQYF
TRBJ2-1 TRBV15 once . TGTGCCACCAGCAGGGACTCGGACCGATACAATGAGCAGTTCTTC CATSRDSDRYNEQFF
TRBJ2-7 TRBV11-3 . TRBD2 TGTGCCAGCAGCGTAGTGGGGGGGACCTACGAGCAGTACTTC CASSVVGGTYEQYF
TRBJ2-3 TRBV5-1 . . TGCGCCAGCAGACCCGGACTAAACACAGATACGCAGTATTTT CASRPGLNTDTQYF
TRBJ1-5 TRBV5-6 . . TGTGCCAGCAGCTCGACAGGTCAGCCCCAGCATTTT CASSSTGQPQHF